What follows are 30 T cell receptor beta chains derived from one specimen sequenced in a study of blood T cell repertoires in COVID-19. Sequencing was performed with immunoSEQ multiplex PCR; in TCRdb, only in-frame clones are kept and a portion is missing. The table includes nearly 90,000 clones, 88% detected once. The sequencing input was peripheral blood. These receptors were obtained from a man older than 75 with acute or convalescent COVID-19.

This clone showed up just once. The chain uses TRBV25-1 and TRBJ1-6; possible D gene TRBD1, 5 bases. There are 13 residues in the CDR3. CDR1 MGHDK and CDR2 SYGVNS come from the germline V gene. V lost 8 bases and J 7 bases, leaving 12 bases between the germline ends. CDR3 region: CASSGSANSPLHF. The CDR3 DNA reads as TGTGCCAGCTCAGGGTCGGCGAATTCACCCCTCCACTTT.

J is TRBJ2-1 and V is TRBV7-3; 12 nucleotides agree with TRBD2. V shed 1 base and J 4 bases; nucleotides not matched to a gene: 8. Per germline, CDR1 SGHTA and CDR2 FQGTGA. This CDR3 has 18 residues. The CDR3 region has the DNA TGTGCCAGCAGCTTAAGGGGTCTAGCGGGAGGGGGATACAATGAGCAGTTCTTC. It is translated as CASSLRGLAGGGYNEQFF. Looking up the rest from reference TRBV7-3 and TRBJ2-1 gives the full variable domain: GAGVSQTPSNKVTEKGKYVELRCDPISGHTALYWYRQSLGQGPEFLIYFQGTGAADDSGLPNDRFFAVRPEGSVSTLKIQRTERGDSAVYLCASSLRGLAGGGYNEQFFGPGTRLTVL.

The chain employs TRBV6-4 and TRBJ2-1; D not resolved. The CDR3 sequence is 15 residues long. Germline V gives CDR1 MRHNA, CDR2 SNTAGT. V dropped 0 bases and J dropped 2 bases, with 8 bases sitting between them. The CDR3 loop is CASSDSPGPYNEQFF. As DNA, the CDR3 is TGTGCCAGCAGTGACTCGCCAGGCCCCTACAATGAGCAGTTCTTC.

This chain joins TRBV29-1 and TRBJ1-2, with unresolved D. V gave up 1 base and J gave up 5 bases, with 8 bases separating them. The CDR3 runs 12 residues. Germline values: CDR1 SQVTM, CDR2 ANQGSEA. The CDR3 sequence: CSVEVTTYGYTF. In DNA form, the CDR3 reads TGCAGCGTTGAAGTAACGACATATGGCTACACCTTC.

This chain connects TRBV7-9 to TRBJ2-5; no firm D call. Germline values: CDR1 SEHNR, CDR2 FQNEAQ (reference sequence). Trimming removed 3 bases from V and 2 bases from J, with 7 bases in between. The CDR3 is 13 residues long. Written as DNA, the CDR3 is TGTGCCAGCAGCTTTGACACACAAGAGACCCAGTACTTC. Its translation: CASSFDTQETQYF.

CDR3 sequence: CASSMSRLGQGTKNIQYF. CDR3 coding DNA: TGTGCCAGTAGTATGAGCCGACTTGGACAGGGTACCAAAAACATTCAGTACTTC. The chain joins TRBV19 to TRBJ2-4, with 8 bases identical to TRBD1. The CDR3 runs 18 residues. Germline V gives CDR1 LNHDA, CDR2 SQIVND (reference sequence). Trimming cost V 3 bases and J 2 bases; bases outside gene matches: 12.

This clone appeared a single time. V is TRBV4-1 and J is TRBJ2-7; TRBD1 matches at 7 bases. Germline V CDR1 and CDR2: MGHRA, YSYEKL. The J segment lost 4 bases and the V segment lost 4 bases, leaving 10 bases of the junction unmatched. This CDR3 has 15 residues. The CDR3 DNA reads as TGCGCCAGCAGCCGACAGACCGGGACAGAGTACGAGCAGTACTTC. Its translation is CASSRQTGTEYEQYF.

The chain is built from TRBV30 and TRBJ1-5; TRBD1 might be the D (6 bases). V dropped 0 bases and J dropped 1 base, with 13 bases sitting between them. Germline lookup yields CDR1 GTSNPN and CDR2 SVGIG (reference sequence). This CDR3 is 16 amino acids long. CDR3 amino acids: CAWSVRQGISNQPQHF. The CDR3 region has the DNA TGTGCCTGGAGTGTACGTCAGGGGATAAGCAATCAGCCCCAGCATTTT.

The chain joins TRBV19 to TRBJ1-1, with 7 nucleotides matching TRBD1. CDR1 LNHDA and CDR2 SQIVND come from the germline V gene (reference sequence). The CDR3 contains 15 residues. V lost 5 bases to trimming and J lost 6 bases; unmatched junction nucleotides: 12. The CDR3 region is CASSPDPDRVPEAFF. CDR3 coding DNA: TGTGCCAGTAGTCCAGACCCTGACAGGGTCCCTGAAGCTTTCTTT.

This clone has a handful of counts. V gene TRBV25-1 combines with J gene TRBJ2-2; D possibly corresponds to TRBD1 (8 bases). This CDR3 spans 16 amino acids. With 4 bases removed from V and 2 bases from J, the gap between germline ends came to 14 bases. Germline V gene data show CDR1 as MGHDK and CDR2 as SYGVNS. The CDR3 nucleotides are TGTGCCAGCAGTGGCACAGGGGGGGGAAACACCGGGGAGCTGTTTTTT. This encodes CASSGTGGGNTGELFF.

This rearrangement joins TRBV10-3 to TRBJ1-4; D not certain. Looked up from germline, CDR1 is ENHRY and CDR2 is SYGVKD. There are 14 residues in the CDR3. V dropped 0 bases and J dropped 5 bases, with 7 bases sitting between them. The CDR3: CAISESAVNEKLFF. The CDR3 bases are TGTGCCATCAGTGAGTCAGCCGTAAATGAAAAACTGTTTTTT.

The V gene is TRBV14, the J gene TRBJ1-1; the D is unclear. The V gene's germline CDR1 is SGHDN and CDR2 FVKESK. This CDR3 comprises 12 residues. V was trimmed by 2 bases and J by 8 bases, leaving 9 bases between them. The CDR3 sequence is CASSQLPGEAFF. CDR3 nucleotides: TGTGCCAGCAGCCAACTCCCCGGGGAAGCTTTCTTT.

The V gene is TRBV11-2, the J gene TRBJ1-5, with 10 bases that match TRBD1. The CDR3 contains 15 residues. From germline, CDR1 is SGHAT and CDR2 FQNNGV. Losses at the gene ends were 2 bases for V and 5 bases for J; bases not matched to a gene: 3. The CDR3 protein is CASSLRGTGDQPQHF. CDR3 sequence (DNA): TGTGCCAGCAGCTTAAGGGGGACAGGGGATCAGCCCCAGCATTTT.

The gene calls are TRBV5-4 and TRBJ2-2, with 9 bases identical to TRBD1. V dropped 3 bases and J dropped 0; count of bases not matched to a gene: 0. The germline V gene encodes CDR1 SGHNT and CDR2 YYREEE (reference sequence). The CDR3 sequence is 15 residues long. The CDR3, as DNA: TGTGCCAGCAGCTGGGACAGGGCGAACACCGGGGAGCTGTTTTTT. Protein product: CASSWDRANTGELFF.

The chain employs TRBV6-4 and TRBJ2-1; TRBD2 matches at 8 bases. The CDR3 has 15 residues. V trimming: 0 bases; J trimming: 9 bases; junction bases outside the gene matches: 7. In germline, CDR1 is MRHNA, CDR2 SNTAGT. DNA of the CDR3: TGTGCCAGCAGTGACTCGGGGAAAACTAGCGGTGAGCAGTTCTTC. This translates into CASSDSGKTSGEQFF.

J is TRBJ1-5 and V is TRBV19; D is possibly TRBD1 (5 bases). Germline V gives CDR1 LNHDA, CDR2 SQIVND (reference sequence). V was trimmed by 7 bases and J by 3 bases, leaving 16 bases between them. CDR3 length: 15 residues. The CDR3, as DNA: TGTGCCAGTACCCCGGGGGAGGGCCCCAATCAGCCCCAGCATTTT. Its translation is CASTPGEGPNQPQHF.

The V and J genes are TRBV27 and TRBJ1-1; D is possibly TRBD1 (5 bases). The CDR3 is made up of 15 amino acids. Germline lookup yields CDR1 MNHEY and CDR2 SMNVEV (reference sequence). With 1 base removed from V and 1 base from J, the gap between germline ends came to 10 bases. The CDR3 loop reads CASSLFWTTNTEAFF. The CDR3 region has the DNA TGTGCCAGCAGTTTATTTTGGACAACGAACACTGAAGCTTTCTTT.

J is TRBJ2-7 and V is TRBV9; 13 bases are a match to TRBD2. There are 16 residues in the CDR3. Unmatched junction bases numbered 7, after V lost 0 bases and J lost 7 bases. Looked up from germline, CDR1 is SGDLS and CDR2 is YYNGEE. The CDR3 DNA is TGTGCCAGCAGCGTAGGACTAGCGGGAGGAGTTGGGGAGCAGTACTTC. Translation: CASSVGLAGGVGEQYF. The full variable domain, completed using reference TRBV9 and TRBJ2-7, is DSGVTQTPKHLITATGQRVTLRCSPRSGDLSVYWYQQSLDQGLQFLIQYYNGEERAKGNILERFSAQQFPDLHSELNLSSLELGDSALYFCASSVGLAGGVGEQYFGPGTRLTVT.

V and J are TRBV7-9 and TRBJ2-7; 11 bases are shared with TRBD2. This CDR3 region has 16 residues. Trimming took 3 bases from V and 3 from J; bases not matched to a gene: 7. In germline, CDR1 is SEHNR, CDR2 FQNEAQ (reference sequence). CDR3 coding DNA: TGTGCCAGCAGCTTCTCCGCCGGGACTAGCGGCTACGAGCAGTACTTC. Amino acids: CASSFSAGTSGYEQYF. Full variable domain (rest looked up from reference TRBV7-9 and TRBJ2-7): DTGVSQNPRHKITKRGQNVTFRCDPISEHNRLYWYRQTLGQGPEFLTYFQNEAQLEKSRLLSDRFSAERPKGSFSTLEIQRTEQGDSAMYLCASSFSAGTSGYEQYFGPGTRLTVT.

The V and J genes are TRBV10-3 and TRBJ2-7, with TRBD2 identical over 7 bases. Germline lookup yields CDR1 ENHRY and CDR2 SYGVKD. The CDR3 spans 15 residues. Losses at the gene ends were 0 bases for V and 3 bases for J; bases not matched to a gene: 5. The CDR3 DNA sequence: TGTGCCATCAGTGAGTCGATCGCGGGAGTCTACGAGCAGTACTTC. It codes for CAISESIAGVYEQYF.

This clone was seen just once. The chain has TRBV19 and TRBJ2-1; 11 positions agree with TRBD2. The CDR3 runs to 21 residues. J was trimmed by 0 bases and V by 1 base; bases with no gene match: 14. Germline V CDR1 and CDR2: LNHDA, SQIVND (reference sequence). For the CDR3, the DNA is TGTGCCAGTAGTATAGGTAGAGAAGGACTAGCGGGCTTGAGCTCCTACAATGAGCAGTTCTTC. Translated, it gives CASSIGREGLAGLSSYNEQFF.

The chain is built from TRBV15 and TRBJ1-2; D remains unclear. Germline V lookup: CDR1 LNHNV, CDR2 YYDKDF (reference sequence). V lost 0 bases, J lost 1 base, and 9 bases lay in between. The CDR3 extends over 15 amino acids. The CDR3 nucleotides are TGTGCCACCAGCAGAGATGGAGTAATTAACTATGGCTACACCTTC. Amino acids: CATSRDGVINYGYTF.

The J gene is TRBJ2-5, the V gene TRBV6-6; the D is unclear. Germline V gene data show CDR1 as MNHNY and CDR2 as SVGAGI (reference sequence). The CDR3 spans 13 residues. Trimming cost V 3 bases and J 7 bases, with 12 bases left between them. CDR3 nucleotide sequence: TGTGCCAGCAGTTATTCAGTGAGCGCGACCCAGTACTTC. Translating gives CASSYSVSATQYF.

The CDR3 DNA reads TGTGCCAGTAGCGTCTTTGGGACAGAGAACACTGAAGCTTTCTTT. This sequence encodes CASSVFGTENTEAFF. The chain links TRBV19 to TRBJ1-1; 7 bases agree with TRBD1. This CDR3 spans 15 amino acids. The germline V gene encodes CDR1 LNHDA and CDR2 SQIVND (reference sequence). With 6 bases clipped from V and 1 base from J, the junction kept 8 bases outside the gene matches.

The genes are TRBV5-1 and TRBJ1-5; possible D gene TRBD1, 5 bases. Trimming removed 0 bases from V and 3 bases from J, with 13 bases in between. Germline CDR1 and CDR2: SGHRS and YFSETQ. The CDR3 spans 16 residues. CDR3 nucleotide sequence: TGCGCCAGCAGCTTGGCACCCTCAGGGCTCAATCAGCCCCAGCATTTT. Translated, it gives CASSLAPSGLNQPQHF.

The V and J genes are TRBV3-1 (or the pseudogene TRBV3-2) and TRBJ1-5; TRBD1 might be the D (5 bases). Trimming took off 4 bases at V and 4 bases at J, with 17 bases between the two ends. CDR1 and CDR2 (germline): LGHDT, YNNKEL (reference sequence). This CDR3 has 16 amino acids. The CDR3 sequence is CASSRGTDRWNQPQHF. DNA for the CDR3: TGTGCCAGCAGCCGAGGGACTGACCGTTGGAATCAGCCCCAGCATTTT.

The genes are TRBV5-1 and TRBJ2-1; 7 positions match TRBD1. CDR3 size: 14 residues. Per the germline V gene, CDR1 is SGHRS and CDR2 is YFSETQ. V shed 4 bases, J shed 6 bases, and the junction held 7 bases outside the gene matches. CDR3 residues: CASSTGQVPNEQFF. The CDR3 DNA sequence: TGCGCCAGCAGCACCGGACAGGTTCCCAATGAGCAGTTCTTC.

In nucleotides, the CDR3 is TGCGCCAGCAGCCAAGATCCGTTAGCCTACGAGCAGTACTTC. It specifies CASSQDPLAYEQYF. The rearrangement links TRBV4-1 to TRBJ2-7, with D hard to call. V was shortened by 0 bases and J by 2 bases, with 8 bases between the two germline ends. The germline V gene has CDR1 MGHRA and CDR2 YSYEKL. CDR3 length: 14 amino acids.

V and J are TRBV3-1 (or the pseudogene TRBV3-2) and TRBJ1-4, with 8 bases matching TRBD1. The CDR3 extends over 16 amino acids. The germline gives CDR1 LGHDT, CDR2 YNNKEL (reference sequence). With V trimmed by 4 bases and J by 8 bases, 12 bases remained unmatched. CDR3 sequence (DNA): TGTGCCAGCAGCCCAATATCAGGGGGCTTTGACGAAAAACTGTTTTTT. As protein: CASSPISGGFDEKLFF.

The table lists this clone with a few counts. The CDR3 spells CASREPGDHRNYGYTF. CDR3 nucleotide sequence: TGTGCCAGCAGGGAACCGGGGGACCACCGTAACTATGGCTACACCTTC. The rearrangement joins TRBV6-1 to TRBJ1-2; weak D call: TRBD1 (5 bases). In germline, CDR1 is MNHNS, CDR2 SASEGT. The CDR3 runs to 16 residues. V was pared by 6 bases and J by 1 base, with 18 bases between.